Sequencing of this TCR beta chain was carried out in a study of Tregs in tolerant kidney transplant recipients. In germline, CDR1 is SGHKS, CDR2 YYEKEE (reference sequence). CDR3 length: 16 residues. V was shortened by 3 bases and J by 2 bases, with 14 bases between the two germline ends. This table comes from immunoSEQ multiplex PCR, and its TCRdb copy is limited to in-frame clones, with some not included. The sample shows around 78,000 clones, approximately 90% of them seen only once. The starting material was Tregs from blood, obtained before the transplant. The receptor's source is a human donor who received a combined kidney and bone marrow transplant. The rearrangement joins TRBV5-5 to TRBJ2-2, with D possibly being TRBD1 or TRBD2 (6 bases each). The DNA for the CDR3 is TGTGCCAGCAGCTCCCATGGGGGGCTCAACACCGGGGAGCTGTTTTTT. This gives the protein CASSSHGGLNTGELFF. The whole variable domain, filled in from reference TRBV5-5 and TRBJ2-2, reads DAGVTQSPTHLIKTRGQQVTLRCSPISGHKSVSWYQQVLGQGPQFIFQYYEKEERGRGNFPDRFSARQFPNYSSELNVNALLLGDSALYLCASSSHGGLNTGELFFGEGSRLTVL.